This T cell receptor beta chain emerged from a study of T-cell memory formation after mild COVID-19. TCRdb re-called the 5' RACE reads through MiXCR, storing one row per CDR3 protein. The sample holds approximately 350,000 distinct CDR3 sequences, over 10% seen once. Germline V gene lookup returns CDR1 SGHRS and CDR2 YFSETQ. The CDR3 extends over 14 amino acids. Trimming removed 6 bases at V and 0 bases at J, with 12 bases between. This clonotype turned up a few times. This clonotype was sampled from a man between 18 and 35 years old who had mild COVID-19 (a few samples of this study predate the infection). Cell type and time point are not known. The source material was PBMCs or a T cell subset sorted from them (not recorded which). J is TRBJ1-2 and V is TRBV5-1; a weak D match, TRBD1 (5 bases). The CDR3 loop is CASNPGRTNYGYTF. CDR3 nucleotide sequence: TGCGCCAGCAACCCGGGACGGACTAACTATGGCTACACCTTC.